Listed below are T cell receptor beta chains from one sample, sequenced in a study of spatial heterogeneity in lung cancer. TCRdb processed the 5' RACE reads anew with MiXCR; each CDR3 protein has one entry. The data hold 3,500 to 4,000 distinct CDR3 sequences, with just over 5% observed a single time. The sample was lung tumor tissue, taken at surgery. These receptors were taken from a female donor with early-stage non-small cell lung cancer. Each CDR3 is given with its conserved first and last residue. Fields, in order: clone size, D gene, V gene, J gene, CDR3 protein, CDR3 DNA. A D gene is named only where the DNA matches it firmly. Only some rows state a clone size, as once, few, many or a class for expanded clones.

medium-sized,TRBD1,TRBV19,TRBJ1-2,CASSMPGGNYGYTF,TGTGCCAGTAGTATGCCAGGGGGCAACTATGGCTACACCTTC
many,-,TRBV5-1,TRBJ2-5,CASSLDQETQYF,TGCGCCAGCAGCTTGGACCAAGAGACCCAGTACTTC
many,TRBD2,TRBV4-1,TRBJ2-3,CASSQDAGDGTDTQYF,TGCGCCAGCAGCCAAGATGCGGGGGACGGGACAGATACGCAGTATTTT
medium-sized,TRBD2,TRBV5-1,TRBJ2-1,CASNPPGGMSYNEQFF,TGCGCCAGCAACCCTCCCGGGGGGATGTCCTACAATGAGCAGTTCTTC
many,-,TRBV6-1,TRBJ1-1,CASSEILDTEAFF,TGTGCCAGCAGTGAAATTCTGGACACTGAAGCTTTCTTT
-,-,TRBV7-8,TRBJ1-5,CASSATDSVGPQHF,TGTGCCAGCAGCGCGACCGATTCGGTGGGGCCCCAGCATTTT
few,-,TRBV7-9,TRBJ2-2,CASSSTGTVFTGELFF,TGTGCCAGCAGCTCTACCGGGACGGTATTCACCGGGGAGCTGTTTTTT
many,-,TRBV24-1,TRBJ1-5,CATSDLRQNQPQHF,TGTGCCACCAGTGATTTGCGCCAAAATCAGCCCCAGCATTTT
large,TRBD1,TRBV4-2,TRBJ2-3,CASSQGAGGAAISSTDTQYF,TGTGCCAGCAGCCAGGGGGCAGGGGGCGCGGCCATCTCAAGCACAGATACGCAGTATTTT
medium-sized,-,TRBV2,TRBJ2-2,CASSDAPNTGELFF,TGTGCCAGCAGTGATGCCCCGAACACCGGGGAGCTGTTTTTT
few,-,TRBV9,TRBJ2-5,CASSVVGEYQETQYF,TGTGCCAGCAGCGTAGTTGGAGAGTACCAAGAGACCCAGTACTTC
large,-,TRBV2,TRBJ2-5,CASSARLPRETQYF,TGTGCCAGCAGTGCTCGTCTACCACGAGAGACCCAGTACTTC
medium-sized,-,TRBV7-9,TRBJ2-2,CASSLGSGLYTGELFF,TGTGCCAGCAGCTTAGGATCCGGGCTCTACACCGGGGAGCTGTTTTTT
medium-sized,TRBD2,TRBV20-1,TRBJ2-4,CSATAGSGRNIQYF,TGCAGTGCCACGGCGGGTAGCGGGAGAAACATTCAGTACTTC
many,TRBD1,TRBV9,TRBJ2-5,CASSAPQRGQGRGETQYF,TGTGCCAGCAGCGCCCCTCAGCGAGGACAGGGTCGCGGGGAGACCCAGTACTTC
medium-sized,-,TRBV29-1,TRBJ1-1,CSVGVSGDTEAFF,TGCAGCGTTGGTGTATCGGGGGACACTGAAGCTTTCTTT
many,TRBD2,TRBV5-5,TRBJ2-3,CASSLLASGSSDTQYF,TGTGCCAGCAGCTTGCTCGCTAGCGGGAGCTCAGATACGCAGTATTTT
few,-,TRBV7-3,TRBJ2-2,CASSYLPGLDTGELFF,TGTGCCAGCAGCTATCTGCCAGGGTTAGACACCGGGGAGCTGTTTTTT
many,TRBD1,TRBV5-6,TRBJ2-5,CASSRDRGGETQYF,TGTGCCAGCAGCCGAGACAGGGGAGGAGAGACCCAGTACTTC
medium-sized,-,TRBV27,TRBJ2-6,CASGVKQGRFSGANVLTF,TGTGCCAGCGGGGTAAAGCAGGGGCGATTCTCTGGGGCCAACGTCCTGACTTTC
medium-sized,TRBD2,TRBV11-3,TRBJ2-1,CASSSAGGYNEQFF,TGTGCCAGCAGCTCGGCGGGAGGGTACAATGAGCAGTTCTTC
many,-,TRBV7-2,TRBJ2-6,CASMYSGANVLTF,TGTGCCAGCATGTACTCTGGGGCCAACGTCCTGACTTTC
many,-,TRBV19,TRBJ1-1,CASITTGYTEAFF,TGTGCCAGCATAACCACAGGTTACACTGAAGCTTTCTTT
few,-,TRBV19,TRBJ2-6,CASTLGGAGANVLTF,TGTGCCAGTACCCTGGGAGGAGCTGGGGCCAACGTCCTGACTTTC
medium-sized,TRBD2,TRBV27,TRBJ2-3,CASSPITSGRAGDTQYF,TGTGCCAGCAGCCCAATTACTAGCGGGAGGGCGGGAGATACGCAGTATTTT
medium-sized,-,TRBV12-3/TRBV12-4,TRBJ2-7,CASSFRDSVRYF,TGTGCCAGCAGTTTCCGGGACTCGGTTCGGTACTTC
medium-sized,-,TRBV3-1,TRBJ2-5,CASSQGPGETQYF,TGTGCCAGCAGCCAAGGACCGGGGGAGACCCAGTACTTC
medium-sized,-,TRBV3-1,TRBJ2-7,CASSQVRSSYEQYF,TGTGCCAGCAGCCAAGTCCGCAGTTCCTACGAGCAGTACTTC
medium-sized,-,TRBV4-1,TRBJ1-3,CASSQDRATSSGNTIYF,TGCGCCAGCAGCCAAGATCGGGCCACGAGCTCTGGAAACACCATATATTTT
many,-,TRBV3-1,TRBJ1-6,CASSQEPSSSSRSPLHF,TGTGCCAGCAGCCAAGAACCCTCCTCATCGTCTCGTTCACCCCTCCACTTT
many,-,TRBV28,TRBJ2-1,CASSSLVAYNEQFF,TGTGCCAGCAGTTCCCTTGTGGCCTACAATGAGCAGTTCTTC
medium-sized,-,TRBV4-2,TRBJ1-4,CASSQVGGRSEKLFF,TGTGCCAGCAGCCAAGTGGGGGGGAGGAGTGAAAAACTGTTTTTT
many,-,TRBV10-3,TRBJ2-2,CAISRVGTGELFF,TGTGCCATCAGCCGAGTCGGGACCGGGGAGCTGTTTTTT
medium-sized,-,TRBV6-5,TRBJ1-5,CASSYSSNQPQHF,TGTGCCAGCAGTTACAGTAGCAATCAGCCCCAGCATTTT
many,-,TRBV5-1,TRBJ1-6,CASSFSQGGDSPLHF,TGCGCCAGCAGCTTCTCCCAGGGAGGCGATTCACCCCTCCACTTT
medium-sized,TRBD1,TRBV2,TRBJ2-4,CASNGWTGENIQYF,TGTGCCAGCAATGGCTGGACAGGGGAAAACATTCAGTACTTC
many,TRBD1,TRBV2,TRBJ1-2,CASSDPTGLHGYTF,TGTGCCAGCAGTGACCCGACAGGGCTCCATGGGTACACCTTC
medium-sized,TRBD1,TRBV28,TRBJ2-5,CASSSYRGQETQYF,TGTGCCAGCAGTTCGTACAGGGGCCAAGAGACCCAGTACTTC
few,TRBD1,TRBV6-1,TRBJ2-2,CASYLTGYTGELFF,TGTGCCAGCTACTTGACAGGGTACACCGGGGAGCTGTTTTTT
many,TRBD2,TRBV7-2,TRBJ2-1,CASSSRTSVNEQFF,TGTGCCAGCAGCTCCCGGACTAGCGTCAATGAGCAGTTCTTC
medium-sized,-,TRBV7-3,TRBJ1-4,CASSPRAGEKLFF,TGTGCCAGCAGCCCCCGGGCTGGAGAAAAACTGTTTTTT
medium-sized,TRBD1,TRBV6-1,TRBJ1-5,CASSGGQTSNQPQHF,TGTGCCAGCAGTGGGGGACAGACAAGCAATCAGCCCCAGCATTTT
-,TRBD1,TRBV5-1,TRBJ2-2,CASNSGGEGSTGELFF,TGCGCCAGCAACTCAGGGGGCGAAGGGAGCACCGGGGAGCTGTTTTTT
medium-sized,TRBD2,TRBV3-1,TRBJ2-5,CASSQDRGERETETQYF,TGTGCCAGCAGCCAAGATCGGGGAGAGCGGGAAACAGAGACCCAGTACTTC
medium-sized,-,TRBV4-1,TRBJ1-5,CASRGEGLNQPQHF,TGCGCCAGCAGAGGGGAAGGACTCAATCAGCCCCAGCATTTT
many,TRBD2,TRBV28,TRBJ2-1,CASSLVGGEGYNEQFF,TGTGCCAGCAGTTTAGTTGGCGGGGAGGGGTACAATGAGCAGTTCTTC
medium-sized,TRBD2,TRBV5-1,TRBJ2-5,CASRAGGEGETQYF,TGCGCCAGCAGAGCGGGAGGAGAGGGAGAGACCCAGTACTTC
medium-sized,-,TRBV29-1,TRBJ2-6,CSARVSGANVLTF,TGCAGCGCAAGGGTCTCAGGGGCCAACGTCCTGACTTTC
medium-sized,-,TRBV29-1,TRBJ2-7,CSVEDGSYEQYF,TGCAGCGTTGAAGACGGGAGCTACGAGCAGTACTTC
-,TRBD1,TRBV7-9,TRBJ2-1,CASSLNRGWSEQFF,TGTGCCAGCAGCTTGAACAGGGGGTGGAGTGAGCAGTTCTTC
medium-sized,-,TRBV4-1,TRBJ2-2,CASSQVPSRSGELFF,TGCGCCAGCAGCCAAGTCCCCTCCCGGAGCGGGGAGCTGTTTTTT
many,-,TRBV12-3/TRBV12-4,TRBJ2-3,CASSLSGTYTDTQYF,TGTGCCAGCAGTTTATCTGGGACCTACACAGATACGCAGTATTTT
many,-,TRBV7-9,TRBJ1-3,CASSLGGVSGNTIYF,TGTGCCAGCAGCTTAGGAGGGGTCTCTGGAAACACCATATATTTT